These 14 T cell receptor beta chains share one sample of origin, sequenced in a study of siplizumab effects on memory and regulatory T cells. TCRdb's copy holds only in-frame clones and misses some; the assay was immunoSEQ multiplex PCR. The data contain about 100,000 clones, about 94% of them singletons. Material: non-Treg CD4+ T cells sorted from blood. All receptors derive from a human donor in good health.

The CDR3 region has the DNA TGTGCCAGCAGTCGAGGACTCAGGCGTTCGGTGAACACTGAAGCTTTCTTT. Protein product: CASSRGLRRSVNTEAFF. The chain uses TRBV27 and TRBJ1-1; no definite D call. Looked up from germline, CDR1 is MNHEY and CDR2 is SMNVEV (reference sequence). V lost 5 bases and J lost 0, with 19 bases in between. The CDR3 has 17 amino acids.

The chain has TRBV6-1 and TRBJ2-1, with 10 bases fitting TRBD2. Trimming removed 11 bases from V and 9 bases from J; junction bases left unmatched: 10. CDR3 length: 13 amino acids. Per the germline V gene, CDR1 is MNHNS and CDR2 is SASEGT. The DNA of the CDR3 is TGTGCCGGCAAAGGAGCGGGAGGGGGTGAGCAGTTCTTC. This codes for CAGKGAGGGEQFF.

The chain is built from TRBV5-4 and TRBJ2-7; D unclear. From germline, CDR1 is SGHNT and CDR2 YYREEE (reference sequence). V was cut by 4 bases and J by 1 base, with 12 bases left in between. CDR3 size: 14 residues. CDR3 DNA sequence: TGTGCCAGCAGCGAGGACGGTGGATCCTACGAGCAGTACTTC. Its protein is CASSEDGGSYEQYF. The variable domain in full, with the rest retrieved from reference TRBV5-4 and TRBJ2-7, is ETGVTQSPTHLIKTRGQQVTLRCSSQSGHNTVSWYQQALGQGPQFIFQYYREEENGRGNFPPRFSGLQFPNYSSELNVNALELDDSALYLCASSEDGGSYEQYFGPGTRLTVT.

This chain connects TRBV7-6 to TRBJ2-7; tentatively, D is TRBD1 (5 bases). Trimming shortened V by 6 bases and J by 5 bases, and 17 bases separated the two germline ends. Germline CDR1 reads SGHVS; CDR2 reads FNYEAQ. There are 14 residues in the CDR3. CDR3 protein: CASSLTARAHEQYF. The CDR3 nucleotides read TGTGCCAGCAGTCTTACTGCCAGGGCCCACGAGCAGTACTTC.

The count of this clone is one. This rearrangement joins TRBV9 to TRBJ2-3, with 8 bases fitting TRBD1. V was pared by 4 bases and J by 4 bases, with 11 bases of the junction left unmatched. Germline CDR1 and CDR2: SGDLS and YYNGEE. The CDR3 is 16 amino acids. The CDR3 reads CASSSGQGPEADTQYF. The CDR3 DNA sequence: TGTGCCAGCAGCAGCGGACAGGGCCCCGAGGCAGATACGCAGTATTTT.

The V call is TRBV5-1, the J call TRBJ2-5; D is possibly TRBD1 (6 bases). Looked up from germline, CDR1 is SGHRS and CDR2 is YFSETQ. The CDR3 runs to 16 residues. Trimming stripped 5 bases from V and 3 bases from J, with 20 bases between. The CDR3 spells CASSQGFFSGKETQYF. The CDR3 region has the DNA TGCGCCAGCAGTCAGGGGTTTTTTTCGGGAAAAGAGACCCAGTACTTC. Based on the CDR3 plus reference TRBV5-1 and TRBJ2-5, the full variable domain is KAGVTQTPRYLIKTRGQQVTLSCSPISGHRSVSWYQQTPGQGLQFLFEYFSETQRNKGNFPGRFSGRQFSNSRSEMNVSTLELGDSALYLCASSQGFFSGKETQYFGPGTRLLVL.

The CDR3 coding sequence is TGTGCCAGCCCCTTAGCGGGAGGAGGGGAGACCCAGTACTTC. Translating gives CASPLAGGGETQYF. The J gene is TRBJ2-5, the V gene TRBV7-9; 10 bases fit TRBD2. V was pared by 8 bases and J by 5 bases, with 8 bases of the junction left unmatched. This CDR3 spans 14 amino acids. Germline V CDR1 and CDR2: SEHNR, FQNEAQ (reference sequence). The whole variable domain, filled in from reference TRBV7-9 and TRBJ2-5, reads DTGVSQNPRHKITKRGQNVTFRCDPISEHNRLYWYRQTLGQGPEFLTYFQNEAQLEKSRLLSDRFSAERPKGSFSTLEIQRTEQGDSAMYLCASPLAGGGETQYFGPGTRLLVL.

The chain recombines TRBV9 with TRBJ2-5; TRBD2 matches at 14 bases. V shed 5 bases and J 3 bases; nucleotides not matched to a gene: 9. The CDR3 consists of 17 residues. The germline V gene encodes CDR1 SGDLS and CDR2 YYNGEE. The CDR3: CASSYGTSGSLKETQYF. Written as DNA, the CDR3 is TGTGCCAGCAGTTACGGGACTAGCGGGAGTTTAAAAGAGACCCAGTACTTC. The complete variable domain, with remaining parts taken from reference TRBV9 and TRBJ2-5, reads DSGVTQTPKHLITATGQRVTLRCSPRSGDLSVYWYQQSLDQGLQFLIQYYNGEERAKGNILERFSAQQFPDLHSELNLSSLELGDSALYFCASSYGTSGSLKETQYFGPGTRLLVL.

The V and J genes are TRBV27 and TRBJ2-7, with a weak D call TRBD2 (6 bases). V lost 5 bases and J 9 bases, leaving 23 bases between the germline ends. The CDR3 runs 15 residues. Germline assignment: CDR1 MNHEY and CDR2 SMNVEV (reference sequence). CDR3 sequence: CASSTESGTPSGQYF. In DNA form, the CDR3 reads TGTGCCAGCAGTACAGAATCCGGGACTCCCTCGGGGCAGTACTTC.

The chain combines TRBV6-1 with TRBJ1-2, with D maybe TRBD1 (5 bases). The V end lost 7 bases, the J end lost 0 bases, and 15 bases lay between the germline ends. The germline V gene has CDR1 MNHNS and CDR2 SASEGT. The length of the CDR3 is 15 residues. CDR3 nucleotides: TGTGCCAGCAACTACCGGGACGGCGCTAACTATGGCTACACCTTC. Its protein product is CASNYRDGANYGYTF.

The rearrangement links TRBV5-1 to TRBJ2-1, with TRBD2 matching over 9 bases. V lost 0 bases to trimming and J lost 7 bases; unmatched junction nucleotides: 8. From germline, CDR1 is SGHRS and CDR2 YFSETQ. The CDR3 length is 16 residues. CDR3 nucleotide sequence: TGCGCCAGCAGCTTGGTTTTGGCTAGCGGGAATAATGAGCAGTTCTTC. Its translation: CASSLVLASGNNEQFF.

The V call is TRBV5-8, the J call TRBJ2-2; the D is unclear. The CDR3 contains 14 residues. CDR1 is SGHTS and CDR2 is YDEGEE in the germline V gene. V lost 2 bases and J 5 bases, leaving 10 bases between the germline ends. This CDR3 reads CASSFDGRTGELFF. The CDR3 DNA is TGTGCCAGCAGCTTTGATGGGCGGACCGGGGAGCTGTTTTTT.

The rearrangement uses TRBV19 and TRBJ1-5, with 8 bases identical to TRBD1. The germline gives CDR1 LNHDA, CDR2 SQIVND (reference sequence). The CDR3 loop spans 14 amino acids. Trimming at V came to 4 bases and at J to 6 bases, leaving 5 bases not matched to a gene. The CDR3 coding sequence is TGTGCCAGTAGTAGACAGGGGCCGGCTCAGCCCCAGCATTTT. Residues: CASSRQGPAQPQHF.

The J gene is TRBJ2-5, the V gene TRBV27; 9 bases align to TRBD1. The V gene end was trimmed by 6 bases and the J gene end by 5 bases; junction bases not matched to a gene: 10. The CDR3 runs 15 residues. The germline V gene encodes CDR1 MNHEY and CDR2 SMNVEV (reference sequence). The DNA for the CDR3 is TGTGCCAGCAGCACACAGGGGGCGCGCTGGGAGACCCAGTACTTC. Its translation is CASSTQGARWETQYF.